This T cell receptor (beta chain) emerged from a study of immune heterogeneity within non-small cell lung tumors. Template material for each sample was roughly 600 ng of bulk tumor genomic DNA. Biopsies that were spaced far apart were taken, several per primary tumor, during surgery. The study cohort was described as untreated, and its members had newly diagnosed non-small cell lung cancer. They went on to have curative surgery. Having surgery with curative intent, the donors were patients newly diagnosed with non-small cell lung cancer. The TCR beta CDR3 region underwent multiplex PCR amplification with 32 V and 13 J primers. TCRdb re-called the multiplex PCR reads through MiXCR, storing one row per CDR3 protein. The sample has under 3,500 distinct CDR3 sequences, roughly 45% seen once. This clonotype has a handful of counts. Its target is not known. Study results and caveats: Individual patients had largely distinct high-frequency T-cell receptor beta clonotypes.

This sequence was found in a woman in her sixties or seventies with non-small cell lung cancer. Material: lung tumor tissue.

The CDR3 reads CASSSQRQGSYNEQFF. Written as DNA, the CDR3 is TGTGCCAGCAGTTCCCAGAGACAGGGCTCCTACAATGAGCAGTTCTTC. The V and J genes are TRBV28 and TRBJ2-1; TRBD1 aligns across 7 bases. Trimming cost V 4 bases and J 0 bases; bases outside gene matches: 6. In germline, CDR1 is MDHEN, CDR2 SYDVKM. This CDR3 spans 16 amino acids.